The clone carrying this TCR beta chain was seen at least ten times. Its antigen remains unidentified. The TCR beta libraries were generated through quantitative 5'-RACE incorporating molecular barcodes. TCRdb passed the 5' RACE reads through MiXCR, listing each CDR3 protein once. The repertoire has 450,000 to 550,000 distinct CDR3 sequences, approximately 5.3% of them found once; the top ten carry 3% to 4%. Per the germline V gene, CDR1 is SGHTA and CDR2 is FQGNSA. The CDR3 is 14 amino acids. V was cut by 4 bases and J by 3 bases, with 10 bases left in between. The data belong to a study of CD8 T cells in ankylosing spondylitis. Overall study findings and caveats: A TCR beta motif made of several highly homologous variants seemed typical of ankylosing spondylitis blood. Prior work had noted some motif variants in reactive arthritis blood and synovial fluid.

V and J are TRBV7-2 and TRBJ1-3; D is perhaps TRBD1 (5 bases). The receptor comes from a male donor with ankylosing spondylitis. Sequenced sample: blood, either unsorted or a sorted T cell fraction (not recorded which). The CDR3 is CASSWDGFGNTIYF. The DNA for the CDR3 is TGTGCCAGCAGCTGGGACGGATTTGGAAACACCATATATTTT.